One sample yielded the 15 T cell receptor beta chains listed below, sequenced in a study of cytotoxic CD8 clonotypes in ibrutinib-treated CLL. This table comes from immunoSEQ multiplex PCR, and its TCRdb copy is limited to in-frame clones, with some not included. Of almost 250,000 clones listed, less than 75% are singletons. This material consisted of PBMCs, taken after 24 months of ibrutinib treatment. Receptor source: a human donor with chronic lymphocytic leukemia.

V is TRBV19 and J is TRBJ2-1; TRBD2 is a possible D gene (6 bases). In germline, CDR1 is LNHDA, CDR2 SQIVND (reference sequence). The CDR3 has 12 amino acids. The ends were cut back, 2 bases at V and 14 bases at J, with 13 bases in the middle. CDR3 protein: CASSISSGGEFF. CDR3 nucleotides: TGTGCCAGTAGTATATCCTCTGGAGGGGAGTTCTTC.

In its sample, this clone was seen a few times. The rearrangement links TRBV5-1 to TRBJ2-2; the D is unclear. The CDR3 consists of 11 residues. With 2 bases removed from V and 5 bases from J, the gap between germline ends came to 1 base. Per germline, CDR1 SGHRS and CDR2 YFSETQ. This chain's CDR3 is CASSFTGELFF. Written as DNA, the CDR3 is TGCGCCAGCAGCTTTACCGGGGAGCTGTTTTTT.

This clone was observed once. This rearrangement joins TRBV6-5 to TRBJ2-1; 7 nucleotides line up with TRBD1. This CDR3 is built from 13 residues. Germline lookup yields CDR1 MNHEY and CDR2 SVGAGI. V lost 5 bases to trimming and J lost 6 bases; unmatched junction nucleotides: 4. CDR3 in DNA: TGTGCCAGCAGTAGATCAGGGGGCAATGAGCAGTTCTTC. Amino acid sequence: CASSRSGGNEQFF.

J is TRBJ1-1 and V is TRBV18; D ambiguous. Trimming removed 3 bases from V and 5 bases from J, with 16 bases in between. The CDR3 has 15 amino acids. In germline, CDR1 is KGHSH, CDR2 LQKENI. The CDR3 reads CASSPREGPGTEAFF. In DNA, the CDR3 is TGTGCCAGCTCACCCCGGGAAGGGCCGGGGACTGAAGCTTTCTTT. The full variable domain, in which reference TRBV18 and TRBJ1-1 provide the parts outside the CDR3, is NAGVMQNPRHLVRRRGQEARLRCSPMKGHSHVYWYRQLPEEGLKFMVYLQKENIIDESGMPKERFSAEFPKEGPSILRIQQVVRGDSAAYFCASSPREGPGTEAFFGQGTRLTVV.

The rearrangement uses TRBV19 and TRBJ2-1, with D perhaps TRBD1 (6 bases). The germline V and J ends were trimmed by 6 bases and 7 bases, with 7 bases remaining between them. This CDR3 has 11 residues. CDR1 LNHDA and CDR2 SQIVND come from the germline V gene (reference sequence). The CDR3 coding sequence is TGTGCCAGTAGACAGGGAAATGAGCAGTTCTTC. It codes for CASRQGNEQFF. Full variable domain (rest looked up from reference TRBV19 and TRBJ2-1): DGGITQSPKYLFRKEGQNVTLSCEQNLNHDAMYWYRQDPGQGLRLIYYSQIVNDFQKGDIAEGYSVSREKKESFPLTVTSAQKNPTAFYLCASRQGNEQFFGPGTRLTVL.

V and J are TRBV6-5 and TRBJ2-3; D remains ambiguous. V lost 2 bases and J 4 bases, leaving 4 bases between the germline ends. The CDR3 loop spans 12 amino acids. CDR1 and CDR2 (germline): MNHEY, SVGAGI. CDR3 loop: CASSYHPDTQYF. CDR3 DNA sequence: TGTGCCAGCAGTTACCACCCAGATACGCAGTATTTT.

This clone has only a few counts. The chain joins TRBV19 to TRBJ2-4, with a possible D match to TRBD1 (6 bases). The V gene's germline CDR1 is LNHDA and CDR2 SQIVND (reference sequence). With 2 bases removed from V and 0 bases from J, the gap between germline ends came to 14 bases. The CDR3 is 17 residues long. CDR3 loop: CASSIRWGLEAKNIQYF. CDR3 nucleotide sequence: TGTGCCAGTAGTATACGTTGGGGGCTTGAAGCCAAAAACATTCAGTACTTC.

This clone was recorded only once. This sequence joins TRBV21-1 and TRBJ2-2. TRBV21-1 is assigned pseudogene status. The CDR3 is made up of 17 amino acids. CDR3 in DNA: TGTGCCAGCAGCAAAGCGCTTCGGGGCCTGGGCACCGGGGAGCTGTTTTTT. It specifies CASSKALRGLGTGELFF.

This clone was detected only once. The J gene is TRBJ1-2, the V gene TRBV2; D is uncertain. CDR3 length: 13 amino acids. From germline, CDR1 is SNHLY and CDR2 FYNNEI. V was pared by 3 bases and J by 5 bases, with 10 bases between. The chain's CDR3 is CASSDLGTYGYTF. In nucleotides, the CDR3 is TGTGCCAGCAGTGATCTGGGCACTTATGGCTACACCTTC.

The J gene is TRBJ2-3, the V gene TRBV6-5; D is unresolved. The CDR3 loop spans 11 amino acids. V was shortened by 10 bases and J by 4 bases, with 9 bases between the two germline ends. From germline, CDR1 is MNHEY and CDR2 SVGAGI. CDR3 residues: CAKSFSDTQYF. In nucleotides, the CDR3 is TGTGCCAAGAGTTTCTCAGATACGCAGTATTTT.

The chain carries TRBV7-2 and TRBJ2-7; 7 bases match TRBD1. Germline values: CDR1 SGHTA, CDR2 FQGNSA. This CDR3 is 15 amino acids long. V trimming: 3 bases; J trimming: 3 bases; junction bases outside the gene matches: 8. The CDR3 sequence is CASSFAGTVYYEQYF. The CDR3 DNA reads TGTGCCAGCAGCTTCGCAGGGACAGTATACTACGAGCAGTACTTC.

As regards this clone: At one of its ends the junction is not consistent with the germline gene, which may arise from a read error. The chain carries TRBV7-7 and TRBJ2-1, with a weak D call TRBD2 (6 bases). The V gene's germline CDR1 is SSHAT and CDR2 FNYEAQ (reference sequence). The CDR3 is 13 residues long. The DNA of the CDR3 is TGTGCTAGCAGCCGGGACTTATACAATGAGCAGTTCTTC. It encodes CASSRDLYNEQFF.

The chain combines TRBV7-9 with TRBJ2-7; TRBD1 is a possible D gene (6 bases). Deletions cut 2 bases from V and 5 bases from J, with 16 bases between. The germline CDR1 and CDR2 sequences are SEHNR and FQNEAQ (reference sequence). The CDR3 contains 15 residues. DNA for the CDR3: TGTGCCAGCAGCTTACGTAGAGGGGGTAAAGACGAGCAGTACTTC. This gives the protein CASSLRRGGKDEQYF.

V is TRBV19 and J is TRBJ2-5; D is perhaps TRBD1 (6 bases). Between the trimmed V and J ends, which lost 4 bases and 5 bases, there was a span of 14 bases. Germline CDR1 reads LNHDA; CDR2 reads SQIVND (reference sequence). The CDR3 is made up of 14 amino acids. CDR3 amino acids: CASSRGNREETQYF. The CDR3 nucleotides read TGTGCCAGTAGTAGGGGGAACAGGGAGGAGACCCAGTACTTC.

The V call is TRBV9, the J call TRBJ2-1, with a tentative D call TRBD1 (5 bases). The CDR3 runs to 17 residues. Deletions cut 5 bases from V and 0 bases from J, with 18 bases between. CDR1 and CDR2 (germline): SGDLS, YYNGEE. CDR3 residues: CASSFRPGPSSYNEQFF. CDR3 sequence (DNA): TGTGCCAGCAGTTTCAGACCAGGGCCCAGCTCCTACAATGAGCAGTTCTTC.